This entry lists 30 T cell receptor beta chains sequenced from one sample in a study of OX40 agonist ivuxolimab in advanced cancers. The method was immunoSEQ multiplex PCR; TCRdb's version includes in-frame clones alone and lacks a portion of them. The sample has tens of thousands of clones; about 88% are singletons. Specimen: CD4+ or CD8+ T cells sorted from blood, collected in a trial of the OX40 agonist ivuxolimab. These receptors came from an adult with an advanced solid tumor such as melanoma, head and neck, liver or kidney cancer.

CDR3: CASRKQGRGGTEAFF. The CDR3, as DNA: TGTGCCAGCAGGAAACAGGGAAGGGGTGGCACTGAAGCTTTCTTT. This chain connects TRBV27 to TRBJ1-1; weak D call: TRBD1 (6 bases). This CDR3 comprises 15 residues. The V gene lost 6 bases and the J gene lost 4 bases, with 18 bases spanning the gap. Germline V lookup: CDR1 MNHEY, CDR2 SMNVEV (reference sequence).

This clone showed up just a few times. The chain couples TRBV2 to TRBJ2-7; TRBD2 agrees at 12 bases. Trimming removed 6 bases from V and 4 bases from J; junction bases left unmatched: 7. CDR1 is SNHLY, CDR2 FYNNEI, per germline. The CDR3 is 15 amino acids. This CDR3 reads CASRAGLAGEYEQYF. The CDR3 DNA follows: TGTGCCAGCAGGGCGGGACTAGCGGGTGAATACGAGCAGTACTTC.

Here the CDR3 reads CASSPMGDGAFF. DNA of the CDR3: TGTGCCAGCAGTCCCATGGGGGATGGAGCTTTCTTT. This chain links TRBV7-2 with TRBJ1-1, with TRBD1 as a possible D gene (5 bases). Germline values: CDR1 SGHTA, CDR2 FQGNSA. CDR3 length: 12 amino acids. The V end was cut by 6 bases, the J end by 10 bases, with 15 bases between.

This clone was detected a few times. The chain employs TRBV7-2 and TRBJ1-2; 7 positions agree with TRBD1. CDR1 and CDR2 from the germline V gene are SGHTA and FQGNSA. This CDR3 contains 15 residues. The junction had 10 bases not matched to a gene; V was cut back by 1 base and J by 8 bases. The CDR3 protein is CASSLVGQLLEGYTF. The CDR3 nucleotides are TGTGCCAGCAGCTTAGTGGGACAGCTCCTTGAGGGCTACACCTTC.

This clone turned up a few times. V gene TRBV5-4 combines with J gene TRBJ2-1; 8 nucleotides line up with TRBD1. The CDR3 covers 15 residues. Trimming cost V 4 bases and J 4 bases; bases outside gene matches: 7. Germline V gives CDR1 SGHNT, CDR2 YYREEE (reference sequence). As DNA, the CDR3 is TGTGCCAGCAGCCCGGACAGGGTTTCGTACAATGAGCAGTTCTTC. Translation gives CASSPDRVSYNEQFF.

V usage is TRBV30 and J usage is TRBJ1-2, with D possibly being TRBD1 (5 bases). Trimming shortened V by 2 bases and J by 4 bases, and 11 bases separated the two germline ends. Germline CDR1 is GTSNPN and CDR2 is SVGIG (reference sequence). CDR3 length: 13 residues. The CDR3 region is CAWSSGLVYGYTF. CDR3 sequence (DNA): TGTGCCTGGAGTTCAGGGCTCGTCTATGGCTACACCTTC. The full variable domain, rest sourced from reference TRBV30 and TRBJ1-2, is SQTIHQWPATLVQPVGSPLSLECTVEGTSNPNLYWYRQAAGRGLQLLFYSVGIGQISSEVPQNLSASRPQDRQFILSSKKLLLSDSGFYLCAWSSGLVYGYTFGSGTRLTVV.

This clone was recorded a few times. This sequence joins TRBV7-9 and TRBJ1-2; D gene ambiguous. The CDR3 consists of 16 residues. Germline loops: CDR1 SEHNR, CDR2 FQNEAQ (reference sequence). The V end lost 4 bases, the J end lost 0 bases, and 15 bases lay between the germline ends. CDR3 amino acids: CASSSFRAGPNYGYTF. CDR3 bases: TGTGCCAGCAGCTCATTTCGGGCAGGACCTAACTATGGCTACACCTTC.

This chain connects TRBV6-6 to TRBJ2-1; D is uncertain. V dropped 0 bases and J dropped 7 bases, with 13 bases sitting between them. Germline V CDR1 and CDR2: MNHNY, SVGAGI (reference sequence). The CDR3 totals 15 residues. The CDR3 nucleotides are TGTGCCAGCAGTTACTCCGGCTCGGGTGTGAATGAGCAGTTCTTC. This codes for CASSYSGSGVNEQFF.

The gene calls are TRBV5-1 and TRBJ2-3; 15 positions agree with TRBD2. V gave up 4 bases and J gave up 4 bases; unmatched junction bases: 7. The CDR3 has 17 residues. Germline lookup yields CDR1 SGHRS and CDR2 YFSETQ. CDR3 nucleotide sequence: TGCGCCAGCAGCCTTAGTGGACTAGCGGGAGGGTCAGATACGCAGTATTTT. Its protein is CASSLSGLAGGSDTQYF.

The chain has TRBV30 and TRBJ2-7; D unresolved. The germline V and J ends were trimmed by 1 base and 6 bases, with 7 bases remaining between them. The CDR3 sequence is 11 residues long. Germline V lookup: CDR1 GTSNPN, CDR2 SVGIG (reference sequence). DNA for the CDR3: TGTGCCTGGAGTGACCTTTTCGAGCAGTACTTC. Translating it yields CAWSDLFEQYF.

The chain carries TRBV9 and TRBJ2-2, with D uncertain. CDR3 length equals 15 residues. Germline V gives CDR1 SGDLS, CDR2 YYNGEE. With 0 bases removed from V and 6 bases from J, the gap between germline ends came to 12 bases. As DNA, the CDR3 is TGTGCCAGCAGCGTAGATGGCGACAATGCCGGGGAGCTGTTTTTT. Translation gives CASSVDGDNAGELFF.

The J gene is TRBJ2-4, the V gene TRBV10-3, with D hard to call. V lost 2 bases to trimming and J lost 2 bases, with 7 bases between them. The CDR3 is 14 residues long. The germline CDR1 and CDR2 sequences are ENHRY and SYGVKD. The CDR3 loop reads CAISEGASKNIQYF. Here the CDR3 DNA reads TGTGCCATCAGTGAGGGTGCGTCCAAAAACATTCAGTACTTC.

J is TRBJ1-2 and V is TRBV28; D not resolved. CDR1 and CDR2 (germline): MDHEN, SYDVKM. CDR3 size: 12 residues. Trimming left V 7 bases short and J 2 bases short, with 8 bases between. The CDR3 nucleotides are TGTGCCAGCACTTCGGGGAACTATGGCTACACCTTC. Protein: CASTSGNYGYTF.

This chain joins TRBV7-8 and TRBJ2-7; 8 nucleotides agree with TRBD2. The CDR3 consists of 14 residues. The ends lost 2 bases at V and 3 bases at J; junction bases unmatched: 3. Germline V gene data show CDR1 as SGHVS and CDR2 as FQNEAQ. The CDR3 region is CASSLRSGSYEQYF. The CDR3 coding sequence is TGTGCCAGCAGCTTAAGAAGCGGGAGCTACGAGCAGTACTTC.

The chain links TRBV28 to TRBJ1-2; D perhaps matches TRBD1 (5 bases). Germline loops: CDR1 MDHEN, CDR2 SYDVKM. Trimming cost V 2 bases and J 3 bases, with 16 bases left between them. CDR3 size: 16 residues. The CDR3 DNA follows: TGTGCCAGCAGTTTAGAGGGGTGGACGGAATACTATGGCTACACCTTC. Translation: CASSLEGWTEYYGYTF.

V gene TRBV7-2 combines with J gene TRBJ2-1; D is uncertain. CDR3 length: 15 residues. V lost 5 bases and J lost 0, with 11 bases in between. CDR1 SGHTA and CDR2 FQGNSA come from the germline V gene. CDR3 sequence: CASSLDISSYNEQFF. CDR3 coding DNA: TGTGCCAGCAGCCTAGACATTAGCTCCTACAATGAGCAGTTCTTC. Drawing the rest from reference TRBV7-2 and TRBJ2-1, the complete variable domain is GAGVSQSPSNKVTEKGKDVELRCDPISGHTALYWYRQSLGQGLEFLIYFQGNSAPDKSGLPSDRFSAERTGGSVSTLTIQRTQQEDSAVYLCASSLDISSYNEQFFGPGTRLTVL.

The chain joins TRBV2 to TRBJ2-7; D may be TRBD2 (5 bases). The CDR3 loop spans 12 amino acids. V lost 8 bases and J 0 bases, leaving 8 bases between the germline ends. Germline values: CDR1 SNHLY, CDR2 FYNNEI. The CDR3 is CASFRGSYEQYF. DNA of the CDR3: TGTGCCAGCTTTCGGGGCTCCTACGAGCAGTACTTC. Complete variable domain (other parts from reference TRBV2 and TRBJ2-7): EPEVTQTPSHQVTQMGQEVILRCVPISNHLYFYWYRQILGQKVEFLVSFYNNEISEKSEIFDDQFSVERPDGSNFTLKIRSTKLEDSAMYFCASFRGSYEQYFGPGTRLTVT.

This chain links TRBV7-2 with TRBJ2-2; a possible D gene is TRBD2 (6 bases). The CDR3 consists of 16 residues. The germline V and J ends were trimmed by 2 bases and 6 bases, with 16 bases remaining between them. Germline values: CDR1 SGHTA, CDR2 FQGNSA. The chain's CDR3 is CASSLLEWGDPGELFF. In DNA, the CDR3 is TGTGCCAGCAGCTTACTGGAATGGGGGGATCCCGGGGAGCTGTTTTTT.

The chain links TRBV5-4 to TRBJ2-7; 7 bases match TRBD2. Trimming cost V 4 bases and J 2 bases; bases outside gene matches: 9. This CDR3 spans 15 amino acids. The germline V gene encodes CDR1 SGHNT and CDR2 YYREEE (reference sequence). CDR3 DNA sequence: TGTGCCAGCAGCCCGAGCGGGACTCGTACCTACGAGCAGTACTTC. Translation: CASSPSGTRTYEQYF.

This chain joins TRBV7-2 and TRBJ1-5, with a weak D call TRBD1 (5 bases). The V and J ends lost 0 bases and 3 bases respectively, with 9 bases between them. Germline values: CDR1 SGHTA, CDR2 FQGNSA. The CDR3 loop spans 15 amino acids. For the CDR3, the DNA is TGTGCCAGCAGCTTAGCAACAGGCCCCAATCAGCCCCAGCATTTT. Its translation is CASSLATGPNQPQHF.

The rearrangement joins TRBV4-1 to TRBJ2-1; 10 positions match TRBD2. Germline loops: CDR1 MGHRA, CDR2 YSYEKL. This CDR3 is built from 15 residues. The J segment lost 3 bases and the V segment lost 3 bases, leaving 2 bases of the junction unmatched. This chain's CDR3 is CASSHRTSGYNEQFF. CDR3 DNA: TGCGCCAGCAGCCACCGGACTAGCGGCTACAATGAGCAGTTCTTC.

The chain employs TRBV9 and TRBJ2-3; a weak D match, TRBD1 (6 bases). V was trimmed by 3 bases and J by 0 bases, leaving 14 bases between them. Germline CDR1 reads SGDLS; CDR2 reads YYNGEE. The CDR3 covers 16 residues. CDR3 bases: TGTGCCAGCAGCGGAGGGACATTTTTTAGCACAGATACGCAGTATTTT. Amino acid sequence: CASSGGTFFSTDTQYF.

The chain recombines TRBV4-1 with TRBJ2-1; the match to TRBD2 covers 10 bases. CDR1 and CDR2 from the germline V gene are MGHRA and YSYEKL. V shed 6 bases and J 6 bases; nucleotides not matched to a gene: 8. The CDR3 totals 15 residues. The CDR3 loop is CASSPSGSWGNEQFF. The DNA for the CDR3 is TGCGCCAGCAGTCCTAGCGGGAGTTGGGGCAATGAGCAGTTCTTC.

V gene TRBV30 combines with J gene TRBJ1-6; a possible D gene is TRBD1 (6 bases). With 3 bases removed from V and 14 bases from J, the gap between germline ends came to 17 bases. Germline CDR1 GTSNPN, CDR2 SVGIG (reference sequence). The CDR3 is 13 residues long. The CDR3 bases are TGTGCCTGGAGGGGTGACAGGAAGAGAACCCTCCACTTT. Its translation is CAWRGDRKRTLHF.

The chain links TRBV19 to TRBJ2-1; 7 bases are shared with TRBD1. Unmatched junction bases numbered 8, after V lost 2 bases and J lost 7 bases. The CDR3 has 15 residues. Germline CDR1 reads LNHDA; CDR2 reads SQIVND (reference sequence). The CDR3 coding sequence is TGTGCCAGTAGTATACCCCCAGGGGGTTTAAATGAGCAGTTCTTC. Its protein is CASSIPPGGLNEQFF.

The CDR3, as DNA: TGTGCCAGCAGCTTAAAGGGGACTGGGGCCAACGTCCTGACTTTC. It translates to CASSLKGTGANVLTF. The chain couples TRBV7-9 to TRBJ2-6; D might be TRBD1 (5 bases). Germline loops: CDR1 SEHNR, CDR2 FQNEAQ (reference sequence). V lost 2 bases and J 2 bases, leaving 7 bases between the germline ends. This CDR3 is 15 amino acids long.

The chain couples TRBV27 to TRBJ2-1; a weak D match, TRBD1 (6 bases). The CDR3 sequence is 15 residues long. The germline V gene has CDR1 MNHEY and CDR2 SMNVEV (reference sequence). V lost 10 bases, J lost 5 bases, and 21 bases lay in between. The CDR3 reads CATWGPLRGDNEQFF. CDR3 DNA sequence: TGTGCCACTTGGGGGCCCCTACGGGGCGACAATGAGCAGTTCTTC.

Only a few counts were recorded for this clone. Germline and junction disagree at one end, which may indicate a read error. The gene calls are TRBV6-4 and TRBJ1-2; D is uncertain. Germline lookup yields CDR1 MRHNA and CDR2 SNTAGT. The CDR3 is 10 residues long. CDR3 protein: CASSAPFGPF. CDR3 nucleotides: TGTGCCAGCAGCGCACCGTTCGGACCGTTC.

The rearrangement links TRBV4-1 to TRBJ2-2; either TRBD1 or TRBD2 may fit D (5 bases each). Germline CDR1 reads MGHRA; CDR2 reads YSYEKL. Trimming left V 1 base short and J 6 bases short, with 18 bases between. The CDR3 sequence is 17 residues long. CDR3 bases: TGCGCCAGCAGCCAAGGGGGGTTCCCAGGGTGGTCCGGGGAGCTGTTTTTT. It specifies CASSQGGFPGWSGELFF.

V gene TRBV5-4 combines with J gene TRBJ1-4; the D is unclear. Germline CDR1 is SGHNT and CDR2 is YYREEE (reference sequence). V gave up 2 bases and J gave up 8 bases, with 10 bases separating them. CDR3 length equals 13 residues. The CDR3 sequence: CASSFSGREKLFF. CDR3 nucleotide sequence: TGTGCCAGCAGCTTTTCTGGGCGGGAAAAACTGTTTTTT.